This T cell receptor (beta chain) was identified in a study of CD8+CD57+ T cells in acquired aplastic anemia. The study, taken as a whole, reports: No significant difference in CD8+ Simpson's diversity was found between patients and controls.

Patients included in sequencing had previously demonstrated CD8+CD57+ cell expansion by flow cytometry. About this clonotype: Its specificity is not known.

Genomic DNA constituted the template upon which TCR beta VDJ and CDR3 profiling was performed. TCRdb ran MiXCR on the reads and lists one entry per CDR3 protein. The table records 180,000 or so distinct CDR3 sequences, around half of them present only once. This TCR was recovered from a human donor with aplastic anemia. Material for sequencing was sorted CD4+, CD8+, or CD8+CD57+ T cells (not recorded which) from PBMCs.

CDR3 coding DNA: TGCAGCGTACCGTTCGGGACCCGCGGGTCAACTGAAGCTTTCTTT. Its protein product is CSVPFGTRGSTEAFF. The chain has TRBV29-1 and TRBJ1-1; possibly TRBD1 for D (5 bases). This CDR3 spans 15 amino acids. Trimming took 6 bases from V and 5 from J, leaving 22 bases between them. Germline assignment: CDR1 SQVTM and CDR2 ANQGSEA.